These 4 T cell receptor beta chains originate from one sample sequenced in a study of regulatory T cells in long-lasting Graves disease. Time point in this sample: newly diagnosed GD, antithyroid drugs for less than 3 months. RNA extracted from PBMCs served as the sequencing template. iRepertoire HTBI primers and Arm-PCR of CDR3 regions built TCR beta libraries. MiXCR was run by TCRdb on the multiplex PCR reads, yielding one entry per CDR3 protein. The table lists 440,000 or so distinct CDR3 sequences, about a sixth of them singletons. These data were also filed under a second study, of T cells in Graves' hyperthyroidism and ophthalmopathy.

The source was peripheral blood mononuclear cells (PBMCs), collected at new diagnosis, from a patient treated with antithyroid drugs. The receptors were gathered from a woman in her 30s with Graves disease.

This clonotype was detected many times. This sequence joins TRBV12-3 or TRBV12-4 and TRBJ1-5, with unresolved D. The CDR3 spans 14 residues. The germline V and J ends were trimmed by 5 bases and 5 bases, with 13 bases remaining between them. The chain's CDR3 is CASSPPGGDQPQHF. The CDR3 DNA reads as TGTGCCAGCAGTCCCCCAGGAGGAGATCAGCCCCAGCATTTT.

This clonotype was counted a few times. The chain employs TRBV9 and TRBJ2-1; 9 nucleotides match TRBD2. Judging by the DNA end, TRBJ2-5 fits better; the J call may be wrong. The germline CDR1 and CDR2 sequences are SGDLS and YYNGEE. This CDR3 region has 16 residues. The CDR3 coding sequence is TGTGCCAGCAGCGTAGGGCCTAGCGGGATACAAGAGACCCAGTACTTC. Translated, it gives CASSVGPSGIQETQYF.

This clonotype has a count of ten or more. The chain employs TRBV15 and TRBJ1-1, with unresolved D. The V gene lost 4 bases and the J gene lost 4 bases, with 10 bases spanning the gap. The germline V gene encodes CDR1 LNHNV and CDR2 YYDKDF (reference sequence). The CDR3 spans 13 residues. CDR3 in DNA: TGTGCCACCAGCAATGGAGCGTCCACTGAAGCTTTCTTT. Residues: CATSNGASTEAFF.

The J gene is TRBJ2-7, the V gene TRBV7-9; TRBD1 aligns across 10 bases. The CDR3 has 16 amino acids. V lost 3 bases and J lost 5; bases outside the gene matches: 10. Looked up from germline, CDR1 is SEHNR and CDR2 is FQNEAQ (reference sequence). The CDR3 reads CASSFAPGQGFHEQYF. DNA of the CDR3: TGTGCCAGCAGCTTTGCCCCGGGACAGGGGTTCCACGAGCAGTACTTC. Based on the CDR3 plus reference TRBV7-9 and TRBJ2-7, the full variable domain is DTGVSQNPRHKITKRGQNVTFRCDPISEHNRLYWYRQTLGQGPEFLTYFQNEAQLEKSRLLSDRFSAERPKGSFSTLEIQRTEQGDSAMYLCASSFAPGQGFHEQYFGPGTRLTVT.